The present T cell receptor (beta chain) was sequenced within a study of T cell repertoires in cytomegalovirus infection. Study context: Researchers turned to recently identified HLA-C-restricted CMV epitopes as well as well-studied HLA-B-restricted ones.

TCRdb reanalysed the reads using MiXCR and keeps one entry per CDR3 protein. The sample has about 100,000 distinct CDR3 sequences, less than 55% seen once. Study outcomes and limitations: CMV-specific TCR beta clonotypes restricted by HLA-C dominated the ex vivo response.

This clonotype was recorded at least ten times. Antigen specificity is unknown. The clonotype comes from a human donor in good health (CMV status not recorded). Some clones in this sample may be carry-over from other donors' samples. The sample in question was CD8+ T cells from cultured PBMCs, obtained from culture after CMV antigen stimulation.

CDR3 coding DNA: TGTGCCACCAGTGACCCTGCGACAGGGGATCAGCCCCAGCATTTT. This gives the protein CATSDPATGDQPQHF. The chain carries TRBV24-1 and TRBJ1-5, with 8 bases identical to TRBD1. There are 15 residues in the CDR3. After removal of 4 bases from V and 5 bases from J, the junction contained 6 bases not matched to a gene. Germline loops: CDR1 KGHDR, CDR2 SFDVKD.